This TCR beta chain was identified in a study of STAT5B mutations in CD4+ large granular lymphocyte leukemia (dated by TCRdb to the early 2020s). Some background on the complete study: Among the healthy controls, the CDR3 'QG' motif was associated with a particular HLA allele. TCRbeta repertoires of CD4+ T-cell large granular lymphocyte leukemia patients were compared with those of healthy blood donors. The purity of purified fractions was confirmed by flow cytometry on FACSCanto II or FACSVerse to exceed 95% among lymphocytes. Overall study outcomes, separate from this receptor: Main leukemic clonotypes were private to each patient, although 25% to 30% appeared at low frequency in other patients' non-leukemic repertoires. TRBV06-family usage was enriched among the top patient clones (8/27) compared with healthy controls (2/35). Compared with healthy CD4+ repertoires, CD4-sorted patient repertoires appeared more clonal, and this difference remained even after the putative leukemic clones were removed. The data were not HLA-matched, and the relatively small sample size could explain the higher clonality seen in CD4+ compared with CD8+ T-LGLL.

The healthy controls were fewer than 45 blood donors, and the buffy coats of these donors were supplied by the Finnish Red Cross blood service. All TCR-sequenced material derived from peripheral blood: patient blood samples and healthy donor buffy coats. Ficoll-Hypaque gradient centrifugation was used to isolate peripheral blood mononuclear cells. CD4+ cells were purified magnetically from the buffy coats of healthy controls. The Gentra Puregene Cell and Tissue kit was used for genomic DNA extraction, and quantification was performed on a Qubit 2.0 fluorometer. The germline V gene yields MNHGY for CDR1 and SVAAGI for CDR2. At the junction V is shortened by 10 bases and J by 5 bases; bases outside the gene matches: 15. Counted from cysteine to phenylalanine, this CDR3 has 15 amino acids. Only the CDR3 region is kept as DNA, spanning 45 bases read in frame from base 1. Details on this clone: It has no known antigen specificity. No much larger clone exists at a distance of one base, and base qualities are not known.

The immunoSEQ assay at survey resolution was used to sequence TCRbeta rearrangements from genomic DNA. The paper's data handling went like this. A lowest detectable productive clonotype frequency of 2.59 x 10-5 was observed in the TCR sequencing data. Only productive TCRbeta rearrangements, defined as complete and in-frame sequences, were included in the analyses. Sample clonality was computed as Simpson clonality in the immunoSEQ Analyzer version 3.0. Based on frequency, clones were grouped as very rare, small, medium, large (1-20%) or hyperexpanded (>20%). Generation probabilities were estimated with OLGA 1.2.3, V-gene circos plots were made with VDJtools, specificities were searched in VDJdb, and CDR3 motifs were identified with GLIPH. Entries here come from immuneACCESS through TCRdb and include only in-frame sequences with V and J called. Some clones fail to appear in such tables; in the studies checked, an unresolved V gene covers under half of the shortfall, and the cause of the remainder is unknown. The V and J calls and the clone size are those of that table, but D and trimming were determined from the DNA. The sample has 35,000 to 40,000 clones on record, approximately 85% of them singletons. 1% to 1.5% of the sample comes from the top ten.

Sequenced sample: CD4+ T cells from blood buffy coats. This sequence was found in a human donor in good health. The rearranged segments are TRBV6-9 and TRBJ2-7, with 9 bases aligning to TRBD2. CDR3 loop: CANYGPAREGHEQYF. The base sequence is TGTGCCAATTACGGGCCCGCGCGGGAGGGTCACGAGCAGTACTTC.